What follows are 2 T cell receptor beta chains derived from one specimen sequenced in a study of Graves' ophthalmopathy and Graves' hyperthyroidism. RNA transcripts were the template, and TCR beta CDR3 regions were amplified from them. In the first round, RT-PCR was carried out with HTBI primers, and a multiplex PCR formed the second round. TCRdb reanalysed the multiplex PCR reads using MiXCR and keeps one entry per CDR3 protein. The sample has roughly 420,000 distinct CDR3 sequences, approximately 21% seen once. Sample: peripheral blood. All receptors derive from a woman in her late teens or twenties with stable Graves' hyperthyroidism.

In its sample, this clonotype was seen many times. A clone one base away is much larger, so this may be a read error. This chain connects TRBV28 to TRBJ1-1; no clear D. Trimming removed 1 base at V and 1 base at J, with 4 bases between. CDR1 is MDHEN, CDR2 SYDVKM, per germline. The CDR3 has 13 residues. The CDR3 region has the DNA TGTGCCAGCAGTTTATCGTGGAACACTGAAGCTTTCTTT. The encoded protein is CASSLSWNTEAFF.

The sample holds many counts of this clonotype. The chain carries TRBV3-1 and TRBJ2-7, with 10 bases matching TRBD2. V lost 1 base and J lost 3; bases outside the gene matches: 0. The CDR3 covers 14 residues. Germline CDR1 reads LGHDT; CDR2 reads YNNKEL (reference sequence). The CDR3 nucleotides read TGTGCCAGCAGCCAAGGGACTAGCGGCTACGAGCAGTACTTC. Translation gives CASSQGTSGYEQYF.